The clone carrying this TCR beta chain was counted once. This sample stems from a study of blood T cell repertoires in COVID-19. Measured with immunoSEQ multiplex PCR; TCRdb has only the in-frame clones, and not every one. The sample includes around 190,000 clones, roughly nine tenths of them seen just once. Sequenced material: peripheral blood. The TCR sequence derives from a man aged 25-40 years with acute or convalescent COVID-19.

CDR3 sequence (DNA): TGCGCCAGCTGGATAGGACAGGGAAATAATTCACCCCTCCACTTT. Translating it yields CASWIGQGNNSPLHF. The chain couples TRBV5-1 to TRBJ1-6; 8 bases line up with TRBD1. CDR1 and CDR2 from the germline V gene are SGHRS and YFSETQ. V gave up 7 bases and J gave up 5 bases; unmatched junction bases: 8. This CDR3 has 15 residues.